This TCR beta chain was documented in a study of shared clonotypes between healthy human individuals. Study-level points and caveats: Large depth notwithstanding, sorted-subset sequencing proved incomplete by rarefaction.

Regarding this clone: Its matching antigen is unknown.

Here immunoSEQ multiplex PCR was the method, and the copy in TCRdb shows in-frame clones only, minus some. The sample lists more than 550,000 clones, over 60% occurring once. The CDR3 has 16 amino acids. Trimming at V came to 6 bases and at J to 2 bases, leaving 7 bases not matched to a gene. The germline V gene encodes CDR1 LNHDA and CDR2 SQIVND (reference sequence). Material for sequencing was memory CD4+ T cells sorted from blood. The subset denotes: CD45RA-negative fraction. The chain has TRBV19 and TRBJ1-5; 10 nucleotides match TRBD1. This receptor was obtained from a woman aged 25 to 39 in good health. DNA for the CDR3: TGTGCCAGTAGCGATAGACAGGGGGCTGGCAATCAGCCCCAGCATTTT. It is translated as CASSDRQGAGNQPQHF.